This passage covers 25 T cell receptor beta chains from one sample sequenced in a study of cytomegalovirus exposure and HLA in healthy donors. PCR involved 60 Vbeta and 13 Jbeta primers. The table came from immunoSEQ multiplex PCR; TCRdb's copy has only in-frame clones and leaves some out. The table has over 130,000 clones, about three fifths seen once; the top ten hold 7% to 8.5%. The sample was PBMCs. The receptors stem from a woman aged 60-70 years in good health and CMV-seropositive.

J is TRBJ2-3 and V is TRBV7-2; 9 positions match TRBD1. Germline V gene data show CDR1 as SGHTA and CDR2 as FQGNSA. The CDR3 runs to 15 residues. Trimming at V came to 5 bases and at J to 3 bases, leaving 6 bases not matched to a gene. For the CDR3, the DNA is TGTGCCAGCAGCCCACAGGGGGCTCGGACAGATACGCAGTATTTT. Translating gives CASSPQGARTDTQYF.

In this sample, this clone turned up a few times. This chain joins TRBV14 and TRBJ2-3; 9 nucleotides align to TRBD2. The germline gives CDR1 SGHDN, CDR2 FVKESK. The CDR3 runs to 15 residues. V shed 3 bases and J 4 bases; nucleotides not matched to a gene: 5. The CDR3 nucleotides are TGTGCCAGCAGCCATAGCGGGAGTGGTGCAGATACGCAGTATTTT. Protein product: CASSHSGSGADTQYF.

The genes are TRBV28 and TRBJ2-5; D call uncertain. Trimming stripped 5 bases from V and 0 bases from J, with 13 bases between. From germline, CDR1 is MDHEN and CDR2 SYDVKM. This CDR3 region has 15 residues. Here the CDR3 reads CASSPSLRNQETQYF. The CDR3 coding sequence is TGTGCCAGCAGTCCCTCCCTGCGAAACCAAGAGACCCAGTACTTC.

This chain joins TRBV28 and TRBJ2-1; D not certain. The CDR3 contains 14 residues. CDR1 is MDHEN, CDR2 SYDVKM, per germline. The V end lost 2 bases, the J end lost 6 bases, and 11 bases lay between the germline ends. The DNA for the CDR3 is TGTGCCAGCAGTTTAACCCTCGCAGGCAATGAGCAGTTCTTC. Translation gives CASSLTLAGNEQFF.

The chain joins TRBV5-1 to TRBJ2-3; no clear D. CDR3 length equals 16 residues. Trimming shortened V by 0 bases and J by 0 bases, and 11 bases separated the two germline ends. Germline CDR1 reads SGHRS; CDR2 reads YFSETQ. The CDR3 nucleotides are TGCGCCAGCAGCTTGGAGGCGGATTCTAGCACAGATACGCAGTATTTT. This encodes CASSLEADSSTDTQYF.

V usage is TRBV4-3 and J usage is TRBJ2-7; 7 positions agree with TRBD2. Unmatched junction bases numbered 9, after V lost 0 bases and J lost 4 bases. This CDR3 has 16 amino acids. CDR1 and CDR2 (germline): LGHNA, YSLEER. The DNA for the CDR3 is TGCGCCAGCAGCCAAGATCACTCGGGAGGCGGGTACGAGCAGTACTTC. It specifies CASSQDHSGGGYEQYF.

V is TRBV19 and J is TRBJ1-2; D ambiguous. The CDR3 is 16 amino acids. V was shortened by 0 bases and J by 4 bases, with 15 bases between the two germline ends. CDR1 LNHDA and CDR2 SQIVND come from the germline V gene (reference sequence). The CDR3 protein is CASSIDQNRISYGYTF. CDR3 nucleotide sequence: TGTGCCAGTAGTATAGATCAGAACAGAATCTCCTATGGCTACACCTTC.

This clone was recorded at least ten times. The sample has other DNA sequences that encode this CDR3 too. This sequence joins TRBV27 and TRBJ2-7; 12 positions match TRBD2. Germline V gives CDR1 MNHEY, CDR2 SMNVEV (reference sequence). V lost 3 bases to trimming and J lost 4 bases; unmatched junction nucleotides: 1. CDR3 length: 14 residues. The CDR3 reads CASSLTSGSYEQYF. CDR3 sequence (DNA): TGTGCCAGCAGTTTGACTAGCGGGAGTTACGAGCAGTACTTC.

The rearrangement links TRBV5-1 to TRBJ1-4; no clear D gene. The CDR3 loop spans 16 amino acids. V lost 4 bases to trimming and J lost 8 bases, with 21 bases between them. CDR1 SGHRS and CDR2 YFSETQ come from the germline V gene. The CDR3 region is CASSQYPGSRKEKLFF. CDR3 nucleotide sequence: TGCGCCAGCAGCCAGTATCCCGGGAGTCGCAAGGAAAAACTGTTTTTT.

J is TRBJ1-3 and V is TRBV28, with a possible D match to TRBD1 (6 bases). Germline-derived CDR1 and CDR2 are MDHEN and SYDVKM. This CDR3 is 17 amino acids long. V was pared by 3 bases and J by 1 base, with 16 bases between. The CDR3 is CASSLDSLTFSGNTIYF. CDR3 sequence (DNA): TGTGCCAGCAGTTTGGACAGCCTAACCTTTTCTGGAAACACCATATATTTT.

The chain recombines TRBV6-1 with TRBJ1-3, with 7 nucleotides matching TRBD1. The V segment lost 6 bases and the J segment 4 bases; nucleotides outside the gene matches: 3. CDR3 length: 13 amino acids. Germline CDR1 MNHNS, CDR2 SASEGT. CDR3 bases: TGTGCCAGCAGGGAGGGGGCGGGAAACACCATATATTTT. This codes for CASREGAGNTIYF.

This clone was observed a few times. The chain links TRBV29-1 to TRBJ2-4, with D perhaps matching TRBD1 (6 bases). Germline V gene data show CDR1 as SQVTM and CDR2 as ANQGSEA. Trimming stripped 1 base from V and 2 bases from J, with 12 bases between. The CDR3 has 15 residues. CDR3 DNA: TGCAGCGTTGAAGGTTCTCAGGGGACCAAAAACATTCAGTACTTC. Protein: CSVEGSQGTKNIQYF.

The chain uses TRBV16 and TRBJ2-5; tentatively, D is TRBD1 (6 bases). This CDR3 has 13 residues. Germline V gene data show CDR1 as KGHSY and CDR2 as FQNENV. Between the trimmed V and J ends, which lost 2 bases and 4 bases, there was a span of 8 bases. The chain's CDR3 is CASSQRTVETQYF. CDR3 coding DNA: TGTGCCAGCAGCCAACGGACAGTAGAGACCCAGTACTTC.

The chain employs TRBV7-2 and TRBJ2-3, with 9 bases lining up with TRBD1. The CDR3 runs to 15 residues. Germline V CDR1 and CDR2: SGHTA, FQGNSA. V shed 10 bases, J shed 5 bases, and the junction held 13 bases outside the gene matches. The CDR3 loop is CAIKPPDRGVDTQYF. DNA of the CDR3: TGTGCCATCAAGCCCCCGGACAGGGGAGTAGATACGCAGTATTTT.

The chain employs TRBV19 and TRBJ2-7, with 11 bases lining up with TRBD2. CDR3 length: 16 amino acids. V shed 3 bases, J shed 6 bases, and the junction held 10 bases outside the gene matches. CDR1 and CDR2 from the germline V gene are LNHDA and SQIVND (reference sequence). CDR3 region: CASSMTPASGRSEQYF. The CDR3 region has the DNA TGTGCCAGTAGTATGACTCCGGCTAGCGGGAGGTCCGAGCAGTACTTC. Combining the CDR3 with reference TRBV19 and TRBJ2-7 gives the whole variable domain DGGITQSPKYLFRKEGQNVTLSCEQNLNHDAMYWYRQDPGQGLRLIYYSQIVNDFQKGDIAEGYSVSREKKESFPLTVTSAQKNPTAFYLCASSMTPASGRSEQYFGPGTRLTVT.

The rearrangement joins TRBV6-5 to TRBJ1-2, with 7 nucleotides matching TRBD1. In germline, CDR1 is MNHEY, CDR2 SVGAGI. This CDR3 region has 13 residues. Trimming removed 5 bases from V and 4 bases from J; junction bases left unmatched: 4. The CDR3 is CASSDRDGYGYTF. DNA of the CDR3: TGTGCCAGCAGTGACAGGGATGGCTATGGCTACACCTTC.

The genes are TRBV28 and TRBJ2-2, with 8 nucleotides matching TRBD1. Germline lookup yields CDR1 MDHEN and CDR2 SYDVKM. This CDR3 has 16 amino acids. Trimming took 6 bases from V and 1 from J; bases not matched to a gene: 7. Here the CDR3 reads CASRPGQAMNTGELFF. CDR3 sequence (DNA): TGTGCCAGCAGACCGGGACAGGCGATGAACACCGGGGAGCTGTTTTTT. The full variable domain, with the rest looked up from reference TRBV28 and TRBJ2-2, is DVKVTQSSRYLVKRTGEKVFLECVQDMDHENMFWYRQDPGLGLRLIYFSYDVKMKEKGDIPEGYSVSREKKERFSLILESASTNQTSMYLCASRPGQAMNTGELFFGEGSRLTVL.

Of note for this clone: The same CDR3 can be traced to other DNA sequences in this sample. Here the CDR3 DNA reads TGCGCCAGCAGCCAAGAGGGACTAGCGGGAAATGAGCAGTTCTTC. It yields the protein CASSQEGLAGNEQFF. This chain connects TRBV4-3 to TRBJ2-1; 13 bases are shared with TRBD2. The CDR3 runs to 15 residues. Trimming removed 0 bases from V and 7 bases from J; junction bases left unmatched: 0. CDR1 and CDR2 from the germline V gene are LGHNA and YSLEER.

The chain has TRBV7-8 and TRBJ2-1; possibly TRBD1 for D (5 bases). V shed 4 bases and J shed 2 bases, with 9 bases lying between them. Germline CDR1 is SGHVS and CDR2 is FQNEAQ. The CDR3 covers 14 residues. The chain's CDR3 is CASSSQVTYNEQFF. In DNA form, the CDR3 reads TGTGCCAGCAGCTCACAGGTTACCTACAATGAGCAGTTCTTC.

This chain links TRBV18 with TRBJ1-4, with D perhaps matching TRBD1 (5 bases). Germline V lookup: CDR1 KGHSH, CDR2 LQKENI. Trimming cost V 5 bases and J 0 bases, with 7 bases left between them. CDR3 length: 14 residues. CDR3 DNA: TGTGCCAGCTCAGACAGATCAACTAATGAAAAACTGTTTTTT. Encoded protein: CASSDRSTNEKLFF.

The chain combines TRBV7-9 with TRBJ1-1, with a weak D call TRBD1 (5 bases). This CDR3 has 12 amino acids. Germline values: CDR1 SEHNR, CDR2 FQNEAQ (reference sequence). This CDR3 is CSIESEGYEAFF. In nucleotides, the CDR3 is TGTTCCATCGAATCGGAGGGGTATGAAGCTTTCTTT.

The chain links TRBV28 to TRBJ2-5; 8 nucleotides agree with TRBD2. V trimming: 1 base; J trimming: 5 bases; junction bases outside the gene matches: 9. This CDR3 comprises 16 residues. Germline CDR1 MDHEN, CDR2 SYDVKM. This CDR3 reads CASSLFGASGLETQYF. The CDR3 DNA is TGTGCCAGCAGTTTATTTGGGGCTAGCGGGTTGGAGACCCAGTACTTC.

This clone was counted a single time. The chain combines TRBV7-8 with TRBJ1-1; possibly TRBD1 for D (5 bases). In germline, CDR1 is SGHVS, CDR2 FQNEAQ. This CDR3 spans 15 amino acids. Trimming stripped 5 bases from V and 1 base from J, with 14 bases between. The CDR3 protein is CASSGIQGPNTEAFF. CDR3 DNA: TGTGCCAGCAGCGGAATTCAGGGTCCGAACACTGAAGCTTTCTTT.

Note on this clone: Relative to the germline gene, one junction end is altered; a read error may explain this. The chain employs TRBV7-2 and TRBJ2-2, with 7 bases identical to TRBD2. The CDR3 totals 14 residues. The germline V gene has CDR1 SGHTA and CDR2 FQGNSA. For the CDR3, the DNA is TGTGCGAGCAGGGAGGGCATGAACACCGGGGAGCTGTTTTTT. This translates into CASREGMNTGELFF. Together with reference TRBV7-2 and TRBJ2-2, the CDR3 gives the full variable domain: GAGVSQSPSNKVTEKGKDVELRCDPISGHTALYWYRQSLGQGLEFLIYFQGNSAPDKSGLPSDRFSAERTGGSVSTLTIQRTQQEDSAVYLCASREGMNTGELFFGEGSRLTVL.

In its sample, this clone was seen a few times. V and J are TRBV7-2 and TRBJ1-1, with 9 bases fitting TRBD1. CDR3 length equals 14 residues. After removal of 5 bases from V and 4 bases from J, the junction contained 5 bases not matched to a gene. Germline CDR1 SGHTA, CDR2 FQGNSA. The CDR3 protein is CASSQDRGITEAFF. The CDR3 region has the DNA TGTGCCAGCAGCCAGGACAGGGGAATCACTGAAGCTTTCTTT.